Listed below are T cell receptor beta chains from one sample, sequenced in a study of CD8 T cells in ankylosing spondylitis. MiXCR, applied by TCRdb to the 5' RACE reads, yields one record per CDR3 protein. This table has a few hundred thousand distinct CDR3 sequences, about 10% appearing once. Specimen: blood, either unsorted or a sorted T cell fraction (not recorded which). These receptors were taken from a male donor with ankylosing spondylitis or in good health (not recorded which). The CDR3 runs from the conserved cysteine through the conserved F or W. The D gene is left open where the match is weak. The size of a clone is reported for some rows only, either as once, few or many, or as a class for expanded clones.

size,D,V,J,DNA,CDR3
many,TRBD2,TRBV6-2/TRBV6-3,TRBJ2-2,TGTGCCAGCAGCCCAGCCTCACATAGACTAGCGGACTACAAGAACACCGGGGAGCTGTTTTTT,CASSPASHRLADYKNTGELFF
many,.,TRBV28,TRBJ2-7,TGTGCCAGCAGTTTGCTACAGGGTTACTACGAGCAGTACTTC,CASSLLQGYYEQYF
few,.,TRBV7-2,TRBJ2-6,TGTGCCAGCAGCTTTGGGGGAAACCCTGGGGCCAACGTCCTGACTTTC,CASSFGGNPGANVLTF
many,TRBD1,TRBV5-1,TRBJ1-2,TGCGCCAGCAGCCCGGGACAGTACTATGGCTACACCTTC,CASSPGQYYGYTF
many,TRBD2,TRBV12-3/TRBV12-4,TRBJ2-1,TGTGCCAGCAGTTTGGGGAAGAGGGGTGTCCGGACTAGCGGGAGAGCGTACAATGAGCAGTTCTTC,CASSLGKRGVRTSGRAYNEQFF
few,.,TRBV5-1,TRBJ1-1,TGCGCCAGCAGCCAACAGGGTTCCCCTGAAGCTTTCTTT,CASSQQGSPEAFF
many,TRBD2,TRBV7-3,TRBJ2-1,TGTGCCAGCAGCCCCGGGACTAGCGGGGGGAGAGAGCAGTTCTTC,CASSPGTSGGREQFF
many,TRBD1,TRBV6-4,TRBJ2-1,TGTGCCAGCAGTCCCGGGACAGTCTCCTACAATGAGCAGTTCTTC,CASSPGTVSYNEQFF
.,.,TRBV7-9,TRBJ2-1,TGTGCCAGCACCCTTGCCGAAGAGCAGTTCTTC,CASTLAEEQFF
few,.,TRBV7-8,TRBJ2-5,TGTGCCAGCAGCTTAGAGGTCAGAATGTATGAGACCCAGTACTTC,CASSLEVRMYETQYF
few,TRBD1,TRBV7-3,TRBJ1-3,TGTGCCAGCAGCTTACGCCCCCATGGGACAGGGATGGGAAACACCATATATTTT,CASSLRPHGTGMGNTIYF
.,TRBD1,TRBV3-1,TRBJ1-4,TGTGCCAGCAGCCGCAGGGGGGGTAATGAAAAACTGTTTTTT,CASSRRGGNEKLFF
many,.,TRBV5-1,TRBJ2-3,TGCGCCAGCAGCCAAAACCCCACAGATACGCAGTATTTT,CASSQNPTDTQYF
.,.,TRBV20-1,TRBJ2-3,TGCAGTGCTCGTAGCACGGGCACAGATACGCAGTATTTT,CSARSTGTDTQYF
.,.,TRBV5-1,TRBJ2-2,TGCGCCAGCAGCTTGATACAGGGATCCACCGGGGAGCTGTTTTTT,CASSLIQGSTGELFF
.,.,TRBV11-2,TRBJ2-3,TGTGCCAGCAGCCCTCGACTTGTCCCTGATACGCAGTATTTT,CASSPRLVPDTQYF
many,.,TRBV9,TRBJ1-5,TGTGCCAGCAGCGTAGGCGACAGCTATCAGCCCCAGCATTTT,CASSVGDSYQPQHF
many,TRBD1,TRBV5-1,TRBJ1-1,TGCGCCAGCAGCTGGGGACAGGGGTGGACTGAAGCTTTCTTT,CASSWGQGWTEAFF
.,TRBD2,TRBV24-1,TRBJ2-5,TGTGCCACCAGTGATTCTTCCGGGACTAGCGGGGGGGAGAATCAAGAGACCCAGTACTTC,CATSDSSGTSGGENQETQYF
many,TRBD1,TRBV5-6,TRBJ1-1,TGTGCCAGCAGCCTCGGGACAGGGACTGAAGCTTTCTTT,CASSLGTGTEAFF
many,.,TRBV20-1,TRBJ1-4,TGCAGTGCTGGCTCGGGGGGGGATGAAAAACTGTTTTTT,CSAGSGGDEKLFF
many,.,TRBV9,TRBJ2-1,TGTGCCAGCAGCGTAAGGTGGGAGGCTAATGAGCAGTTCTTC,CASSVRWEANEQFF
many,.,TRBV27,TRBJ1-3,TGTGCCAGCAGTCCCAATGGGGGTTACGGAAACACCATATATTTT,CASSPNGGYGNTIYF
once,TRBD2,TRBV12-3/TRBV12-4,TRBJ2-3,TGTGCCAGCAATTCTGGGCGAGCGGGGGGGGGCACAGATACGCAGTATTTT,CASNSGRAGGGTDTQYF
few,TRBD1,TRBV6-5,TRBJ1-4,TGTGCCAGCAGTTATGAGGGGACAGCTTCAACTAATGAAAAACTGTTTTTT,CASSYEGTASTNEKLFF
.,.,TRBV5-6,TRBJ2-2,TGTGCCAGCAGCTTGGTATCTAGGTTATTTGAACCGAACACCGGGGAGCTGTTTTTT,CASSLVSRLFEPNTGELFF
many,.,TRBV12-3/TRBV12-4,TRBJ2-5,TGTGCCAGCAGCCCTTTAGCAGGGTACCAAGAGACCCAGTACTTC,CASSPLAGYQETQYF
many,TRBD2,TRBV5-1,TRBJ2-3,TGCGCCAGCAGCTTGGGGGCTAGCGGGAACACAGATACGCAGTATTTT,CASSLGASGNTDTQYF
many,.,TRBV5-1,TRBJ1-3,TGCGCCAGCAGCCCACAATTACAGAGCTCTGGAAACACCATATATTTT,CASSPQLQSSGNTIYF
few,.,TRBV3-1,TRBJ2-7,TGTGCCAGCAGCCCATCCGGGACAATTGTGGAGCAGTACTTC,CASSPSGTIVEQYF
many,.,TRBV6-5,TRBJ2-2,TGTGCCAGCAGTTACCTGGGACAAAACACCGGGGAGCTGTTTTTT,CASSYLGQNTGELFF
.,.,TRBV4-1,TRBJ1-1,TGCGCCAGCAGCCACCCTATGGAGGGGGTGAACACTGAAGCTTTCTTT,CASSHPMEGVNTEAFF
.,.,TRBV12-2,TRBJ2-3,TGTGCAAGTCGCCCACCCGAGCGGGAGGGAGAAGATACGCAGTATTTT,CASRPPEREGEDTQYF